Included here is one T cell receptor beta chain sequence, with context. This clonotype was detected ten times or more. What antigen it recognizes has not been identified. No per-base quality is available; no much larger clone lies one base away. Stable Graves' hyperthyroidism was defined as no progression to ophthalmopathy during 18 months of follow-up. Hyperthyroidism patients were newly diagnosed, with disease duration under 2 months, and aged 18 to 65 years. The study excluded patients with uncontrolled infections, other autoimmune diseases, pregnancy or lactation. Diagnoses were established on the basis of clinical symptoms, serum thyroxine and TRAb, thyroid ultrasound, and orbital computed tomography. PBMCs were separated from 10 ml of fresh peripheral blood using Ficoll-Paque density gradient centrifugation. Total RNA was extracted using Trizol reagent, and RNA quality was assessed on an Agilent 2100 Bioanalyzer.

Amplification of TCR beta CDR3 regions was carried out from RNA transcripts. The first round of RT-PCR for the TCR CDR3 was performed with the HTBI primer set and the Qiagen OneStep RT-PCR kit. A second multiplex PCR round built the libraries, followed by size selection and purification. The libraries were sequenced on an Illumina HiSeq2000 using paired-end 100 bp reads. The study's processing was this. Raw data were processed with SOAPnuke, discarding reads with adapters, uncalled bases, mean Phred below 15, or no exact constant-primer or identifier match. COPE v1.2.5 was used to merge the high-quality paired reads, and each unique nucleotide sequence was defined as a clonotype. MiTCR v1.1 was used to align the clonotypes against IMGT TRBV, TRBD and TRBJ reference segments. Analysis was restricted to V-J combinations with a frequency above 0.0001, which covered about 99% of repertoires. A TCS score was defined as the ratio between F50 (clonal expansion) and ExV (chaos), using BLOSUM62-based TCRdist between CDR3 peptides within each V-J. Welch's t-statistics and random forest reduced roughly 540 V-J features to some 14, which were used in a naive Bayes classifier (R e1071). TCRdb redid the processing of the public reads, applying fastp at Q25 and MiXCR, and retained in-frame beta chains. CDR3 protein duplicates are merged, each entry listing the most common genes and DNA. TCRdb's processing, not the study's, gives the V and J calls here. For this sample the table gives approximately 400,000 distinct CDR3 sequences, of which 11% to 15% were detected only once. Approximately 9.9% of the sample is in the top ten clones.

The data originate from a study of T cells in Graves' hyperthyroidism and ophthalmopathy (dated by TCRdb to about 2019). With respect to the entire study: Peripheral blood samples were taken at initial diagnosis, before any treatment was given. Thyroid tissue and blood T-cell repertoires from about 6 Graves' hyperthyroidism patients were also compared in the study. To identify TCR V-J signatures that set the groups apart, the researchers used a discovery cohort of 100 patients, made up of roughly 45 with Graves' ophthalmopathy and 57 with stable Graves' hyperthyroidism. According to the paper, TCR Vbeta CDR3 sequencing was carried out on 135 peripheral blood samples, which came from under 50 ophthalmopathy, 80 or so hyperthyroidism and roughly 17 progressor patients. The 85 to 100 discovery patients were divided at random into training and test sets in a 7:3 ratio. Once sampling was done, hyperthyroidism patients were given methimazole at a starting dose of 30 mg daily, whereas ophthalmopathy patients were given high-dose intravenous methylprednisolone. An independent validation cohort of around 20 hyperthyroidism patients and about 15 patients who later progressed to ophthalmopathy tested prospective prediction of ophthalmopathy.

CDR1 and CDR2, per the germline V gene (reference sequence), are MNHEY and SMNVEV. V and J are truncated by 7 bases and 2 bases respectively, leaving an intervening sequence of 15 bases. From its cysteine to its phenylalanine, the CDR3 spans 14 amino acids. Just CDR3 DNA is preserved here, 42 bases in frame from base 1. Here is what the overall study found, with its caveats: In validation, the model predicted progression to ophthalmopathy a median of roughly 6.2 months before onset, with roughly 68% sensitivity and more than 72% specificity. Blood samples also contained most of the expanded thyroid clonotypes (frequency above 0.001), which suggests that blood repertoires may reflect thyroid immune responses. No statistical method was used to set the sample size in advance, and investigators knew the group allocation. A model built on a 13 V-J signature distinguished ophthalmopathy from stable hyperthyroidism, reaching 85% to 90% sensitivity and approximately 81% specificity in cross-validation and 80%/75% in testing.

The sequence was obtained from a woman aged 55-70 years with Graves' hyperthyroidism. Sample: blood. Recombination joined TRBV27 with TRBJ2-7; TRBD2 is perhaps the D gene, given 6 matching bases. The base sequence is TGTGCCAGCAAGGTCGGGGGATTAACCTACGAGCAGTACTTC. This translates into CASKVGGLTYEQYF.